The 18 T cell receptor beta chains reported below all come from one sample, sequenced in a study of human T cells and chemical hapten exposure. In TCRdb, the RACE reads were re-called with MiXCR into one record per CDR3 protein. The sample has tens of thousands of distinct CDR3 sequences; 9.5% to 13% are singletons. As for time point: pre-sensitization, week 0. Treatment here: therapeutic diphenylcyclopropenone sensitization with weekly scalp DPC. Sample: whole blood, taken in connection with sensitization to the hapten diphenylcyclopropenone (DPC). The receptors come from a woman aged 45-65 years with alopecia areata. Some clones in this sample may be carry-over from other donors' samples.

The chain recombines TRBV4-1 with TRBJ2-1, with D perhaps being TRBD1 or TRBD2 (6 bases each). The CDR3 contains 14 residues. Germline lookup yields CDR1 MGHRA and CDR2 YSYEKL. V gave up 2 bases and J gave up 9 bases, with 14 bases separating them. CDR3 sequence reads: CASSQTGAWGEQFF. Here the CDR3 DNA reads TGCGCCAGCAGCCAAACGGGGGCCTGGGGTGAGCAGTTCTTC.

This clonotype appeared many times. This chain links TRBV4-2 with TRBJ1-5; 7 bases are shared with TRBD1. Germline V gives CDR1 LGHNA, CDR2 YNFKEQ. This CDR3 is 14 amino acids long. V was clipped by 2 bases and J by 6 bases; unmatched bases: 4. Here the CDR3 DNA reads TGTGCCAGCAGCCAATCTCAGGGGGTTCAGCCCCAGCATTTT. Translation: CASSQSQGVQPQHF.

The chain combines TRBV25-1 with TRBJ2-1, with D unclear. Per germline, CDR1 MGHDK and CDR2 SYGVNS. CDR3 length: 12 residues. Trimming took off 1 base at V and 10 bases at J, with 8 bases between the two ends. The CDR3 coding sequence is TGTGCCAGCAGTGAATCGGGCAGAGAGCAGTTCTTC. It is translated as CASSESGREQFF.

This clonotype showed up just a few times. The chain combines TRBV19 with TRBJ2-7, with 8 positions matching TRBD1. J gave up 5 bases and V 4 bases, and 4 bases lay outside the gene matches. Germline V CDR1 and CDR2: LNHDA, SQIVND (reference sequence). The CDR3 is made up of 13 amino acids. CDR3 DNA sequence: TGTGCCAGTAGTAACGACAGGGGTCACGAGCAGTACTTC. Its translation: CASSNDRGHEQYF.

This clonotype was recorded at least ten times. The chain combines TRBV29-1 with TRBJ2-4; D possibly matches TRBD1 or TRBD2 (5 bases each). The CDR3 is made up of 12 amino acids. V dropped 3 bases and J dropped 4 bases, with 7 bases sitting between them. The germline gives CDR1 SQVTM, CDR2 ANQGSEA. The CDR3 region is CSVEWGKNIQYF. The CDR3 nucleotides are TGCAGCGTTGAGTGGGGGAAAAACATTCAGTACTTC.

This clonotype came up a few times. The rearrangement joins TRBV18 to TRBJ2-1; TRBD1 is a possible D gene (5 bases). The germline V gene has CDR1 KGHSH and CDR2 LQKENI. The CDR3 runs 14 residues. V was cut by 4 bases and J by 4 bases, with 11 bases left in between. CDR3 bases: TGTGCCAGCTCACTAGGGGAAGGGTACAATGAGCAGTTCTTC. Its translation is CASSLGEGYNEQFF.

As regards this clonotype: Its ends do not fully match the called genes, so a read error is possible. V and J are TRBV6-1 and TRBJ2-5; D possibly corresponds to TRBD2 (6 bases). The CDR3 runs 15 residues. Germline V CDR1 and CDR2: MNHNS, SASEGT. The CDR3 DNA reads TGTGCCTGCAGTCCGCACCTCGGGGGAGAAGAGACCCAGTACTTC. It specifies CACSPHLGGEETQYF.

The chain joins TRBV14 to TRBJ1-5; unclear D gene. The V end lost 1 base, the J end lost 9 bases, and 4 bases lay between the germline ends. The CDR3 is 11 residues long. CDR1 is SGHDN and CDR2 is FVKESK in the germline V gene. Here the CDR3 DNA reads TGTGCCAGCAGCCAAGGCGGGCCCCAGCATTTT. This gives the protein CASSQGGPQHF. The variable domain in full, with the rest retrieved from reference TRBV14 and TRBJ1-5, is EAGVTQFPSHSVIEKGQTVTLRCDPISGHDNLYWYRRVMGKEIKFLLHFVKESKQDESGMPNNRFLAERTGGTYSTLKVQPAELEDSGVYFCASSQGGPQHFGDGTRLSIL.

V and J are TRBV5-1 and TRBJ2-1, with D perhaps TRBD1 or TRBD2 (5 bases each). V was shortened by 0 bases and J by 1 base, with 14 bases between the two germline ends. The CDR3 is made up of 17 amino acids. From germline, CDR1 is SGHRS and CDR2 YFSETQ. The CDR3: CASSLAWGRTSYNEQFF. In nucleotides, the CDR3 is TGCGCCAGCAGCTTGGCCTGGGGGAGAACGTCCTACAATGAGCAGTTCTTC.

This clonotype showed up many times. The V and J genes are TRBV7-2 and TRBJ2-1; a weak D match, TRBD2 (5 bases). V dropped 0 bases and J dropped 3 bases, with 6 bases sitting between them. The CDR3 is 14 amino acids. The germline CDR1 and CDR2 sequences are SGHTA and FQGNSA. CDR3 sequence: CASSLAGVYNEQFF. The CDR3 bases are TGTGCCAGCAGCTTAGCGGGAGTCTACAATGAGCAGTTCTTC.

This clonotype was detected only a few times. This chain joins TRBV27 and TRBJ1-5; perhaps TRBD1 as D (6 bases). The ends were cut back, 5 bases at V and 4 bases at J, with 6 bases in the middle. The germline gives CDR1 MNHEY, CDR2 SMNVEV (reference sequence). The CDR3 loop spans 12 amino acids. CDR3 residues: CASSTGNQPQHF. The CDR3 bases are TGTGCCAGCAGTACAGGGAATCAGCCCCAGCATTTT.

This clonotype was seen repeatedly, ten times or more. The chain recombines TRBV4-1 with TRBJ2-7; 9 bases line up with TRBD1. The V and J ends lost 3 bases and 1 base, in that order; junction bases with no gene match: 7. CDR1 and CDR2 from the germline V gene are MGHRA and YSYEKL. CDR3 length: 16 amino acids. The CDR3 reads CASSHTQGQGSYEQYF. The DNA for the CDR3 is TGCGCCAGCAGCCATACCCAGGGACAGGGATCCTACGAGCAGTACTTC.

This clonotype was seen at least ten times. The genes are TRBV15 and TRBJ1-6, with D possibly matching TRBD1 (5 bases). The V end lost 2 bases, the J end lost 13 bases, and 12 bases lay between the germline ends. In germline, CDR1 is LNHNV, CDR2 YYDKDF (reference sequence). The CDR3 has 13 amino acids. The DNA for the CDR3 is TGTGCCACCAGCAGAAATCAGGGAGCTCCCCTCCACTTT. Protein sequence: CATSRNQGAPLHF.

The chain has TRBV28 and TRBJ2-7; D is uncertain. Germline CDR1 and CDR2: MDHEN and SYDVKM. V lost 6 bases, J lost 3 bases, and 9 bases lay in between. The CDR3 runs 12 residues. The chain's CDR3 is CASRLQSYEQYF. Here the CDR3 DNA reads TGTGCCAGCAGACTCCAGAGCTACGAGCAGTACTTC.

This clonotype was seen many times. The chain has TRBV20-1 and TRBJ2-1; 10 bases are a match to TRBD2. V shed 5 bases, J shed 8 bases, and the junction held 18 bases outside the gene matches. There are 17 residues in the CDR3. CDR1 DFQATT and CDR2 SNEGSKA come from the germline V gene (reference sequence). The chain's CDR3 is CSAPRATLAGGSDEQFF. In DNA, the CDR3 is TGCAGTGCTCCCCGGGCGACCTTAGCGGGGGGTTCCGATGAGCAGTTCTTC.

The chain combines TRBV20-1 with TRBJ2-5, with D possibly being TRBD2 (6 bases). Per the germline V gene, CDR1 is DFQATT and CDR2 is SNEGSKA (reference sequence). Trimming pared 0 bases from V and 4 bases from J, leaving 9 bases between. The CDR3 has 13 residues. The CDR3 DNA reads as TGCAGTGCTAGAGATCTGGGGGGAGAGACCCAGTACTTC. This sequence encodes CSARDLGGETQYF.

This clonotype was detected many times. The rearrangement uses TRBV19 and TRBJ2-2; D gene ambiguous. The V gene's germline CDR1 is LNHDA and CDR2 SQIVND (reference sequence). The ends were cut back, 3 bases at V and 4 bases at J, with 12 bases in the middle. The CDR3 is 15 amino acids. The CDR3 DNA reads TGTGCCAGTAGTATGTACTCCGACTTCACCGGGGAGCTGTTTTTT. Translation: CASSMYSDFTGELFF.

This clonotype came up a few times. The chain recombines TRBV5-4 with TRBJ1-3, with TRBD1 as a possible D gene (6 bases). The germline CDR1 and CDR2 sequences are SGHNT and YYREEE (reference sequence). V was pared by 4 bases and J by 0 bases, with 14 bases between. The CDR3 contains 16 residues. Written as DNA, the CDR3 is TGTGCCAGCAGCGAGGGACACCCGAGCTCTGGAAACACCATATATTTT. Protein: CASSEGHPSSGNTIYF.